Sequencing of this T cell receptor beta chain was carried out in a study of blood T cell repertoires in COVID-19. Study-level background: The samples span acute and convalescent COVID-19 from the United States, Italy and Spain. Nucleic acid was either cDNA or gDNA, and it came from T cells, B-cell-depleted T cells, or PBMCs.

As originally analysed: Amplified reference gene primers provided the basis for estimating nucleated cell counts. The data were produced by immunoSEQ multiplex PCR, yet TCRdb's version contains in-frame clones alone and is incomplete. That table is the source of V, J and clone size, and D and trimming were worked out from the DNA. The sample records 250,000 to 300,000 clones, 87% being singletons. Germline V gene sequence: CDR1 SGHNT, CDR2 YENEEA. The J segment lost 7 bases and the V segment lost 3 bases, leaving 5 bases of the junction unmatched. The CDR3 consists of 14 residues. This sequence originates from a woman aged 45-59 years who had recovered from COVID-19. This chain links TRBV11-3 with TRBJ2-2; 7 nucleotides line up with TRBD1. The sequenced sample consisted of peripheral blood. For the CDR3, the DNA is TGTGCCAGCAGCTTGGGACAGCCCGACGGGGAGCTGTTTTTT. It translates to CASSLGQPDGELFF.